This T cell receptor (beta chain) was observed in a study of blood T cell repertoires in COVID-19 (dated by TCRdb to 2018 to 2020). With regard to the full study: Collaborator samples came from the United States, Italy and Spain and covered acute and convalescent phases of COVID-19. The prospective study material was composed of cDNA or gDNA derived from T cells, B-cell-depleted T cells, or PBMCs. Subjects who had been exposed to COVID-19, were actively infected with it, or had recovered from it provided the deeply sampled blood TCRbeta repertoires that made up the dataset. The repertoires were released in a freely available public database meant as a resource for research on the immune response to SARS-CoV-2. The samples were drawn from the first 160 participants of the ongoing ImmuneRACE study and from some 1,300 subjects provided by 6 global collaborators. The sample metadata nearly always contained a de-identified subject ID, COVID-19 status, age in years and sex. Where HLA class I and class II types were available, the types were taken from metadata supplied by the sample provider, not from assay-based typing.

General findings and caveats noted by the study authors: The amount of clinical and demographic metadata varied by source and participant and was provided uncurated.

TCRbeta CDR3 regions were amplified from genomic DNA by means of the immunoSEQ Assay, a bias-controlled multiplex PCR. The paper's data handling went like this. The number of nucleated cells in each sample was estimated by amplification of reference gene primers within the assay. Sequence reads were collapsed and filtered to measure the absolute abundance of every unique TCRbeta CDR3 rearrangement. For each sample, productive Simpson clonality was calculated as the square root of Simpson's diversity index across productive rearrangements. TCRdb took over this immuneACCESS table, retaining in-frame rearrangements with V and J assigned. Such tables are incomplete; in checked studies, under half of the missing clones stem from an unresolved V gene, and the remainder is unexplained. V, J and clone size reflect that table, while D and trimming were determined from the DNA. The sample table records about 83,000 clones; around 90% of these occur just once. Around 40% of the sample goes to the ten largest clones.

The CDR3 spans 18 residues, from the cysteine through the phenylalanine. Left in the record is the CDR3 DNA by itself, 54 bases read in frame from the first base. Based on the germline V gene, the CDR1 and CDR2 sequences are MGHRA and YSYEKL. Trimming accounts for 1 base at V and 1 base at J, while the number of junction bases matched to no gene is 7. Collaborating institutions collected whole blood in K2EDTA tubes following their own protocols. For TCRbeta analysis, collaborator samples were shipped as frozen whole blood, as isolated PBMCs, or as DNA extracted from either sample type. Of note for this clone: It has no known antigen specificity. Base qualities were left out, and no much larger clone turns up one base away.

Recombination linked TRBV4-1 to TRBJ2-3, and 11 junction bases match TRBD1. Sequenced material: peripheral blood. This TCR was recovered from a human donor in a cohort sampled during active COVID-19. The nucleotide sequence reads TGCGCCAGCAGCCAAGCTCCGGGACAGGGGGTAGGCACAGATACGCAGTATTTT. It encodes CASSQAPGQGVGTDTQYF.